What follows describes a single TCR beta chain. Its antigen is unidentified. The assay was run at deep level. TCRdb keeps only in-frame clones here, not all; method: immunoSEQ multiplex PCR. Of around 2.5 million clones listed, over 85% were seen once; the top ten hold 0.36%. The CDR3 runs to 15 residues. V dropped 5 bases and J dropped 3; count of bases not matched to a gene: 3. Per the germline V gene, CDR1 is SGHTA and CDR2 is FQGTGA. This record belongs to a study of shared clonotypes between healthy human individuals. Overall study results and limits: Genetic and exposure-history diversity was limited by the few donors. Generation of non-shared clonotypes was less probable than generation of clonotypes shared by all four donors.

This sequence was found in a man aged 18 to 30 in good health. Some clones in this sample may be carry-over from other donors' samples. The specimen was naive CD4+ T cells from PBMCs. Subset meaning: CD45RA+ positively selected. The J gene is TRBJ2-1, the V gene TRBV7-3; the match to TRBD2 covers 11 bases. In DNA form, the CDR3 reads TGTGCCAGCAGCGTCACTAGCGGGAGCTACAATGAGCAGTTCTTC. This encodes CASSVTSGSYNEQFF.